A single T cell receptor beta chain is shown here with its context. What it recognizes is unknown. This entry comes from a study of cytomegalovirus exposure and HLA in healthy donors. Looking at the study overall: A later analysis reported the same platform for the roughly 120 validation repertoires and the roughly 630 first-cohort repertoires. General study results and limits: In a later analysis, first-cohort TCR clusters were found to tend to co-occur in the approximately 120 validation repertoires. Accounts indicate the classifier identified cytomegalovirus status with strong specificity and sensitivity.

Using immunoSEQ multiplex PCR, the repertoire was profiled, and TCRdb retains in-frame clones only, with some absent. The table has 330,000 or so clones, about nine tenths seen once; the top ten hold around 0.8%. This CDR3 spans 12 amino acids. Trimming stripped 10 bases from V and 5 bases from J, with 12 bases between. From germline, CDR1 is MNHNS and CDR2 SASEGT. The clonotype was recovered from a woman between 18 and 29 years old in good health and CMV-seronegative. The chain joins TRBV6-1 to TRBJ2-1; D perhaps matches TRBD2 (5 bases). What was sequenced was PBMCs. CDR3 DNA sequence: TGTGCCACCAGGCCCGGGGACAATGAGCAGTTCTTC. Encoded protein: CATRPGDNEQFF.